This T cell receptor beta chain was obtained from a study of CXCR3-negative and CXCR3-positive naive CD8 T cells. The CDR3 is made up of 16 amino acids. Germline CDR1 is SNHLY and CDR2 is FYNNEI. In the case of this clonotype: Its target is not known.

Via 5' RACE with UMI labels, TRB cDNA libraries were prepared. TCRdb reprocessed the 5' RACE reads and stores each CDR3 protein as one record, lacking DNA. In total, the table holds 7,500 to 9,500 distinct CDR3 sequences. Study-level findings and limits: TRB CDR3 hydrophobicity was greater in CXCR3-positive naive cells than in CXCR3-negative naive cells. Cryopreservation partially decreased CXCR3 expression, and most assays used fresh PBMCs.

The sequencing sample was made of naive CXCR3- CD8+ T cells from blood. Subset reported: CD45RO-CCR7+CD27+CD95- naive CD8+ T cells lacking CXCR3 (TNR3-). This TCR derives from a human donor in good health. Some clones in this sample may be carry-over from other donors' samples. This chain connects TRBV2 to TRBJ2-7. The CDR3 reads CASSDWIGGPTYEQYF.